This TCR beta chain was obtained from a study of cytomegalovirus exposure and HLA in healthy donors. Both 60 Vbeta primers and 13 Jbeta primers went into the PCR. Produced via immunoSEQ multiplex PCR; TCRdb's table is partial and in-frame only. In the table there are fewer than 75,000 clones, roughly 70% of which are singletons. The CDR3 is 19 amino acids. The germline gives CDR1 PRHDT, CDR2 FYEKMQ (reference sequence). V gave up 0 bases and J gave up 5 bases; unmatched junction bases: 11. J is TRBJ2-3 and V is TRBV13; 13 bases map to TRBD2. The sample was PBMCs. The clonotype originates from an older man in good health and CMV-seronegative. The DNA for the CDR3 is TGTGCCAGCAGCTTAGGGACCTTCTGGACTAGCGGGAGTGAAGATACGCAGTATTTT. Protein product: CASSLGTFWTSGSEDTQYF.